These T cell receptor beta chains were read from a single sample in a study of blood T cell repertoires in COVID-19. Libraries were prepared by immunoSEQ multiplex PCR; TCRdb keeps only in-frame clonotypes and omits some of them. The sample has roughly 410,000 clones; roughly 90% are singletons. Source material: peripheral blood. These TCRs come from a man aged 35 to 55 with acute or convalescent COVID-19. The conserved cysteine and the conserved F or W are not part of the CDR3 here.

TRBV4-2,ASSQDLLAGTYNEQF
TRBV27,ASSYTSTAGSEAF
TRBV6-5,ASTFTGSVGNEQF
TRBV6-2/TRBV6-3,ASSYVSGQGFYEQY
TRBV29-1,SVEFGENYGYT
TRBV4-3,ASSQDRASNYGYT
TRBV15,ATSRDQTSGGNSYEQY
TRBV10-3,AISESRSTDTQY
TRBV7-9,ASSVLREEQY
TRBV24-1,ATSDSGFWGEKLF
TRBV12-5,ASGLGDSMNTEAF
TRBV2,ASSSPLASYEQY
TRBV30,AWSSGQRGEQY
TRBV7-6,ASSARLNTDTQY
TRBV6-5,ASTPTAGPETQY
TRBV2,ASTLPVGQGILSNTEAF
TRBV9,ASSVVQNTEAF
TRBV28,ASSATTDLNTEAF
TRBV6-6,ASTDWSGGETQY
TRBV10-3,AISATGFGYT
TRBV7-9,ASSLGAQPQH
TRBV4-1,ASSRTTGSRSNQPQH
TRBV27,ASSSGLAGWVQY
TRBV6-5,ASSYSATGEAF
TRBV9,ASSVGVTGGSGYT
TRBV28,ASSSLAAPYNEQF
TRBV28,ASTSRPPIISPLH
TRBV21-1,ARSNQGRNTEAF
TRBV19,ASSKPKSGLNEKLF
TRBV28,ASSIRDIPGNEQF
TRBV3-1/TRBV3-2,ASSQVFGILGRETSSYNEQF
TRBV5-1,ASSLGVSERLIPSGAF
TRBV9,ASRPTTGPDGGYT
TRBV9,ASSVAGGDGPISNQPQH
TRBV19,ASTDGGVRWDTEAF
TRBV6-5,ASSYSPGGRGYEQY
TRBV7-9,ASSATGSGYT
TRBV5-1,ASSLGAPGQRGYGYT
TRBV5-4,ASSFGTVYEQY
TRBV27,ASSLSSWGVRTEAF
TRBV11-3,ASSFLSDGTQY
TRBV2,ASIGASGANVLT
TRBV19,ASRADRGYNSPLH
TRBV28,ASSATPVSLYGYT
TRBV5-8,ASSPLAPISYGEQF
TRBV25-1,ASSVGQGNSPLH
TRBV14,ASSLGGRAGYT
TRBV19,ASSIGQGTDEKLF
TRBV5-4,ASSFAGGRFVDTEAF
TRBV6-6,ASSLQVSNQPQH